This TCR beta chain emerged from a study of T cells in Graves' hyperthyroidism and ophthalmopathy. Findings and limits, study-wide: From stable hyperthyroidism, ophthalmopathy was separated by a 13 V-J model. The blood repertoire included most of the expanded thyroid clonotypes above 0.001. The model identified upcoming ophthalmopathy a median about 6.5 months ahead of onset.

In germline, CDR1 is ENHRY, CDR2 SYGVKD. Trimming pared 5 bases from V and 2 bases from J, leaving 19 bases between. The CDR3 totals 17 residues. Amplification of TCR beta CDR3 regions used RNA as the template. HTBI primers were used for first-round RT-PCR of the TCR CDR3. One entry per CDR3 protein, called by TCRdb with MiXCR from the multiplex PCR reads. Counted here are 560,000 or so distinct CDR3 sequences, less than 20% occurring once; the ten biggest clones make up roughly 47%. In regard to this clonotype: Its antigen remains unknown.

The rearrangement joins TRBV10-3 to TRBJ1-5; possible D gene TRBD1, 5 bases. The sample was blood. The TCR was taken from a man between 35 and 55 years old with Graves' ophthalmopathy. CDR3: CAISRIWDGEGNQPQHF. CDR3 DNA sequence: TGTGCCATCAGTCGGATTTGGGACGGGGAGGGCAATCAGCCCCAGCATTTT.